The rows below give T cell receptor beta chains drawn from one sample of a study of siplizumab effects on memory and regulatory T cells. The protocol was immunoSEQ multiplex PCR, while the TCRdb copy is restricted to in-frame clones and leaves out a portion. The table has roughly 68,000 clones, 75% to 90% seen once; the top ten hold about 3.8%. The sequencing sample was made of memory CD4+ T cells sorted from blood. These receptors all stem from a human donor in good health. CDR3s include the opening cysteine and the closing phenylalanine or tryptophan. Each record gives: D gene, J gene, clone size, V gene, CDR3 DNA, CDR3 protein. D genes are given only for firm matches. Some rows have no size entry. The others give once, few or many, or a class for an expanded clone.

>NA|TRBJ2-5|NA|TRBV18
TGTGCCAGCTCACCAAAGGGTTGGCAGGGACCGTACTTC
CASSPKGWQGPYF
>TRBD1|TRBJ1-2|NA|TRBV30
TGTGCCTGGGGGGGACAGGGCCCTTACACCTTC
CAWGGQGPYTF
>TRBD2|TRBJ2-3|NA|TRBV18
TGTGCCAGCTCGCCCCCGAGGGGCGGGAGTAGCACAGATACGCAGTATTTT
CASSPPRGGSSTDTQYF
>NA|TRBJ1-1|NA|TRBV13
TGTGCCAGCAGCTCTCAGGGATGGGGCATGAACACTGAAGCTTTCTTT
CASSSQGWGMNTEAFF
>NA|TRBJ2-2|once|TRBV9
TGTGCCAGCAGCTCACGGCTGCTAGCGTCCGGGGAGCTGTTTTTT
CASSSRLLASGELFF
>NA|TRBJ2-2|NA|TRBV29-1
TGCAGCGTTGAAGTGGGGGCGGGGAACACCGGGGAGCTGTTTTTT
CSVEVGAGNTGELFF
>TRBD2|TRBJ2-3|NA|TRBV10-2
TGCGCCAGCAGCCATAGCGGGAAAGGAGATACGCAGTATTTT
CASSHSGKGDTQYF
>NA|TRBJ2-1|NA|TRBV29-1
TGCAGCGGCGGTTACTCCTACAATGAGCAGTTCTTC
CSGGYSYNEQFF
>NA|TRBJ2-2|NA|TRBV14
TGTGCCAGCAGCCAAGCTCAGGGGATTGGGGCCGGGGAGCTGTTTTTT
CASSQAQGIGAGELFF
>NA|TRBJ2-7|few|TRBV5-1
TGCGCCAGCAGGGACAGTAATTACGAGCAGTACTTC
CASRDSNYEQYF
>NA|TRBJ1-5|NA|TRBV27
TGTGCCAGCAGTCAAGGACAGAGGAATCAGCCCCAGCATTTT
CASSQGQRNQPQHF
>TRBD2|TRBJ2-7|once|TRBV6-1
TGTGCCAGCAGTGAAGCCAGGCCTAGCGGGGGGCGGGAGCAGTACTTC
CASSEARPSGGREQYF
>TRBD1|TRBJ1-2|NA|TRBV9
TGTGCCAGCAGTTGGGACAGTACTAACTATGGCTACACCTTC
CASSWDSTNYGYTF
>TRBD2|TRBJ2-7|NA|TRBV6-1
TGTGCCAGCAGCTATAGCGGGGGGGACTCCTACGAGCAGTACTTC
CASSYSGGDSYEQYF
>NA|TRBJ2-2|NA|TRBV5-6
TGTGCCAGCAGCTCCGGGGACAGCGGGAAGCTGTTTTTT
CASSSGDSGKLFF
>NA|TRBJ1-3|NA|TRBV11-2
TGTGCCAGCAGCTCGGTCCTCTCTGGAAACACCATATATTTT
CASSSVLSGNTIYF
>NA|TRBJ2-5|NA|TRBV5-4
TGTGCCAGCAGCCTCTGGCTGGAGACCCAGTACTTC
CASSLWLETQYF
>NA|TRBJ2-5|NA|TRBV2
TGTGCCAGCAGTATTGAAGAGACCCAGTACTTC
CASSIEETQYF
>NA|TRBJ2-1|NA|TRBV10-3
TGTGCCATCGCTTTGGGCCCCGACAATGAGCAGTTCTTC
CAIALGPDNEQFF
>NA|TRBJ1-1|NA|TRBV6-6
TGTGCCAGCAGCCGTAATACAGTAAACACTGAAGCTTTCTTT
CASSRNTVNTEAFF
>TRBD1|TRBJ1-2|NA|TRBV2
TGTGCCAGAAAGGGACAGGGAGATGCTGGCTACACCTTC
CARKGQGDAGYTF
>NA|TRBJ1-2|few|TRBV6-1
TGTGCCAGCAGCTACCGTGGGCAGGGGTTCTATGGCTACACCTTC
CASSYRGQGFYGYTF